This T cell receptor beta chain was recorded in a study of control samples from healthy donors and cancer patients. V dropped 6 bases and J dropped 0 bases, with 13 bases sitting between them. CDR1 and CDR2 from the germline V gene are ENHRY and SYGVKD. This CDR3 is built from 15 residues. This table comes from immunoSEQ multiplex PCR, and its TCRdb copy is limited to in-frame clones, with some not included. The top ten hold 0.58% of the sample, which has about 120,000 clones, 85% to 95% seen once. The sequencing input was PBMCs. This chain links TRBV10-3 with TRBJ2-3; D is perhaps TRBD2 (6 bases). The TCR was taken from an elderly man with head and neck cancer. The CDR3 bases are TGTGCCATCAGACCGGGACTGAGTAGCACAGATACGCAGTATTTT. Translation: CAIRPGLSSTDTQYF.